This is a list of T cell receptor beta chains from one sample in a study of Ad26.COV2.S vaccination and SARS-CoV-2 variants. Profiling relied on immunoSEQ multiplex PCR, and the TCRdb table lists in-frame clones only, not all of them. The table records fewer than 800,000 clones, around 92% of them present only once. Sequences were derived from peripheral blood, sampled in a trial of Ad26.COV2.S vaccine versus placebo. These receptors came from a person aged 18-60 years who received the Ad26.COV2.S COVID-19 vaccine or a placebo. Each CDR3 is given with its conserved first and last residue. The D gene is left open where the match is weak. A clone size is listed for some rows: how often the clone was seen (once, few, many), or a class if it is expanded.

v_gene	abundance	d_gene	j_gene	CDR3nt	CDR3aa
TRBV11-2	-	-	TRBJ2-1	TGTGCCAGCAGCTCTCCCCAGCGGCTCCTCTACAATGAGCAGTTCTTC	CASSSPQRLLYNEQFF
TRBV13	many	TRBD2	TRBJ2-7	TGTGCCAGCAGCTTAGTTCGACTAGCGGGAGGGCCAGGTGAGCAGTACTTC	CASSLVRLAGGPGEQYF
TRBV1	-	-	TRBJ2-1	TGCACCAGCAGCCAAGAGTCGGGGCGGGAGTTGTGCCATGAGCAGTTCTTC	CTSSQESGRELCHEQFF
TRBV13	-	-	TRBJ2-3	TGTGCCAGCAGCTTACCCGCCACAGATACGCAGTATTTT	CASSLPATDTQYF
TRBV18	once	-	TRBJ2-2	TGTGCCAGCTCACTAATGGAGAAGAACACCGGGGAGCTGTTTTTT	CASSLMEKNTGELFF
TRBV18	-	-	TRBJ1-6	TGTGCCAGCTCACCGTTTGGCAGCTATTCGACTAGCTCCTATAATTCACCCCTCCACTTT	CASSPFGSYSTSSYNSPLHF
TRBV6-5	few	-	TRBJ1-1	TGTGCCAGCAGTTACTCGAGACCGTCTGAAGCTTTCTTT	CASSYSRPSEAFF
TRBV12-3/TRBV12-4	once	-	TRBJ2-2	TGTGCCAGCAGTTTTGGCCCCGGGGAGCTGTTTTTT	CASSFGPGELFF
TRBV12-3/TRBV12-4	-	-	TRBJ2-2	TGTGCCAGCAGTTTAAGGGACACCGGGGAGCTGTTTTTT	CASSLRDTGELFF
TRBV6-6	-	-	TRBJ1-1	TGTGCCAGCAGTTCCGCCGGGGGCCCCACTGAAGCTTTCTTT	CASSSAGGPTEAFF
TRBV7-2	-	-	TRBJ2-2	TGTGCCAGCAGCTTAGGTACTAGCCGGGCCGGGGAGCTGTTTTTT	CASSLGTSRAGELFF
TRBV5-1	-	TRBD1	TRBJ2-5	TGCGCCAGCAGCTCTACCGGGACAGAAGAGACCCAGTACTTC	CASSSTGTEETQYF
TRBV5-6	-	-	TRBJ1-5	TGTGCCAGCAGCTTATTTAGCAATCAGCCCCAGCATTTT	CASSLFSNQPQHF
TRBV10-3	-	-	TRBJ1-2	TGTGCCATCAGTGAAAGCCGGGCCGGGGGCTACACCTTC	CAISESRAGGYTF
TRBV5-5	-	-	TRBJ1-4	TGTGCCAGCAGCTTCGGTGAAAAACTGTTTTTT	CASSFGEKLFF
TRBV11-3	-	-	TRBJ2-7	TGTGCCAGCAGCTTGATGGGGGGAACCTACGAGCAGTACTTC	CASSLMGGTYEQYF
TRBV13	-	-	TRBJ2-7	TGTGCCAGCAGGGGTCCCGGGACTCCATCCTACGAGCAGTACTTC	CASRGPGTPSYEQYF
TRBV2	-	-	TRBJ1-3	TGTGCCACTGGACAGCTCCGAAACACCATATATTTT	CATGQLRNTIYF
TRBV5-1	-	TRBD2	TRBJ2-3	TGCGCCAGCAGCTTGGAAGCGGGACGCACAGATACGCAGTATTTT	CASSLEAGRTDTQYF
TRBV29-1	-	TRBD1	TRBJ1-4	TGCAGCGCAACAGGGGGCGATACAACTAATGAAAAACTGTTTTTT	CSATGGDTTNEKLFF
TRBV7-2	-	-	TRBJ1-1	TGTGCCAGCAGCCCCCCGGGACGGACGATGAACACTGAAGCTTTCTTT	CASSPPGRTMNTEAFF
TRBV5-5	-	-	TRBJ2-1	TGTGCCAGCAGCTATACTTTGAGCTCCTACAATGAGCAGTTCTTC	CASSYTLSSYNEQFF
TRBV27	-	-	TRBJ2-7	TGTGCCAGCAGTTTACCGGGACGAAGCTACGAGCAGTACTTC	CASSLPGRSYEQYF
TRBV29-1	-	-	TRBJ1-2	TGCAGCGTTGAATTTAACTATGGCTACACCTTC	CSVEFNYGYTF
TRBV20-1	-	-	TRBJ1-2	TGCAGTGCTGTCCCCTATGGCTACACCTTC	CSAVPYGYTF
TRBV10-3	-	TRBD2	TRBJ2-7	TGTGCCATCAGTGACGGAGTAGCGGGGTCTTCCTACGAGCAGTACTTC	CAISDGVAGSSYEQYF